Listed here are 13 T cell receptor beta chains from one sample, sequenced in a study of long-term antiretroviral therapy in people with HIV. The assay used was immunoSEQ (version v3.0), run at survey level. Libraries were prepared by immunoSEQ multiplex PCR; TCRdb keeps only in-frame clonotypes and omits some of them. The data contain tens of thousands of clones, more than 75% of them singletons. The source was unsorted PBMCs, collected 2 years after starting antiretroviral therapy. All receptors come from a man aged 45 to 65 with HIV.

The gene calls are TRBV28 and TRBJ1-1; 8 nucleotides line up with TRBD1. The CDR3 is 14 amino acids. V lost 6 bases, J lost 5 bases, and 8 bases stayed unmatched. Per the germline V gene, CDR1 is MDHEN and CDR2 is SYDVKM. In DNA, the CDR3 is TGTGCCAGCAGGAGAGGACAGGGAGGAACTGAAGCTTTCTTT. Translated, it gives CASRRGQGGTEAFF.

The CDR3 protein is CASSSWTGGNEQFF. In DNA, the CDR3 is TGTGCCAGCAGCTCATGGACGGGAGGCAATGAGCAGTTCTTC. This chain connects TRBV7-2 to TRBJ2-1; 7 bases align to TRBD2. The germline CDR1 and CDR2 sequences are SGHTA and FQGNSA. The trim removed 4 bases at V and 6 bases at J, leaving 6 bases unmatched. This CDR3 has 14 amino acids.

V usage is TRBV12-5 and J usage is TRBJ1-1, with no clear D. The germline V gene has CDR1 LGHNT and CDR2 FRNRAP. This CDR3 contains 15 residues. V was trimmed by 2 bases and J by 0 bases, leaving 10 bases between them. The CDR3: CASGLSRAVNTEAFF. The CDR3 bases are TGTGCTAGTGGTTTGTCACGGGCAGTGAACACTGAAGCTTTCTTT.

The chain couples TRBV28 to TRBJ1-4, with D maybe TRBD1 (5 bases). The CDR3 sequence is 15 residues long. The V end lost 2 bases, the J end lost 3 bases, and 10 bases lay between the germline ends. Germline-derived CDR1 and CDR2 are MDHEN and SYDVKM. This CDR3 reads CASSLIGGSNEKLFF. The CDR3 region has the DNA TGTGCCAGCAGTTTAATTGGGGGGTCTAATGAAAAACTGTTTTTT.

This clone was seen more than once but under ten times. DNA for the CDR3: TGTGCCAGCAGGAGGGCCGGGACAGGGGGTTACGAGCAGTACTTC. Translating it yields CASRRAGTGGYEQYF. This rearrangement joins TRBV27 to TRBJ2-7, with 11 bases that match TRBD1. J lost 4 bases, V lost 6 bases, and 8 bases had no gene match. The CDR3 sequence is 15 residues long. Germline V gene data show CDR1 as MNHEY and CDR2 as SMNVEV (reference sequence).

V usage is TRBV5-4 and J usage is TRBJ1-2; D gene uncertain. V was shortened by 4 bases and J by 6 bases, with 19 bases between the two germline ends. Looked up from germline, CDR1 is SGHNT and CDR2 is YYREEE (reference sequence). This CDR3 has 15 amino acids. The CDR3 here is CASSPKRVQSHGYTF. The CDR3 DNA reads TGTGCCAGCAGCCCCAAGAGGGTACAGTCCCATGGCTACACCTTC.

This sequence joins TRBV28 and TRBJ1-1; 7 positions match TRBD1. V trimming: 2 bases; J trimming: 4 bases; junction bases outside the gene matches: 1. CDR1 MDHEN and CDR2 SYDVKM come from the germline V gene. The CDR3 extends over 13 amino acids. The CDR3 reads CASSLRGPTEAFF. The CDR3 region has the DNA TGTGCCAGCAGTTTAAGGGGGCCCACTGAAGCTTTCTTT.

The gene calls are TRBV9 and TRBJ2-7; no clear D gene. V lost 4 bases and J 4 bases, leaving 9 bases between the germline ends. CDR1 and CDR2 (germline): SGDLS, YYNGEE. This CDR3 contains 12 residues. CDR3 bases: TGTGCCAGCAGCCCGAACCTGTACGAGCAGTACTTC. Translating it yields CASSPNLYEQYF.

The chain links TRBV7-9 to TRBJ2-2; tentatively, D is TRBD1 or TRBD2 (6 bases each). Trimming left V 5 bases short and J 1 base short, with 8 bases between. The CDR3 runs to 14 residues. Germline CDR1 and CDR2: SEHNR and FQNEAQ (reference sequence). This chain's CDR3 is CASSAGQNTGELFF. The CDR3 coding sequence is TGTGCCAGCAGCGCGGGACAGAACACCGGGGAGCTGTTTTTT.

The CDR3 DNA reads TGTGCCAGCAGTTACCCACCGGGGAGCCCTGAAGCTTTCTTT. Its translation is CASSYPPGSPEAFF. This chain uses TRBV28 with TRBJ1-1; D ambiguous. The germline gives CDR1 MDHEN, CDR2 SYDVKM. The CDR3 consists of 14 residues. V was pared by 4 bases and J by 6 bases, with 15 bases between.

The chain uses TRBV2 and TRBJ2-3; D unresolved. This CDR3 spans 14 amino acids. The germline V gene encodes CDR1 SNHLY and CDR2 FYNNEI. Trimming pared 4 bases from V and 6 bases from J, leaving 14 bases between. This chain's CDR3 is CASSGNSYADTQYF. Here the CDR3 DNA reads TGTGCCAGCAGTGGGAATAGCTACGCGGATACGCAGTATTTT.

This clone was picked up a small number of times. The rearrangement joins TRBV5-4 to TRBJ1-2; 7 nucleotides agree with TRBD1. The CDR3 runs to 14 residues. The V segment lost 4 bases and the J segment 1 base; nucleotides outside the gene matches: 4. Germline assignment: CDR1 SGHNT and CDR2 YYREEE (reference sequence). CDR3 sequence: CASSVGTDNYGYTF. The CDR3 DNA reads TGTGCCAGCAGCGTGGGGACAGATAACTATGGCTACACCTTC. Looking up the rest from reference TRBV5-4 and TRBJ1-2 gives the full variable domain: ETGVTQSPTHLIKTRGQQVTLRCSSQSGHNTVSWYQQALGQGPQFIFQYYREEENGRGNFPPRFSGLQFPNYSSELNVNALELDDSALYLCASSVGTDNYGYTFGSGTRLTVV.

The chain employs TRBV11-2 and TRBJ2-1; perhaps TRBD1 as D (6 bases). Trimming removed 2 bases at V and 9 bases at J, with 20 bases between. The CDR3 covers 16 residues. Germline V lookup: CDR1 SGHAT, CDR2 FQNNGV. The CDR3 DNA follows: TGTGCCAGCAGCTTACCCCCAGGGGCTTCGGCAGGTGAGCAGTTCTTC. This encodes CASSLPPGASAGEQFF.